The 14 T cell receptor beta chains presented below share a single source sample, sequenced in a study of a mutant IDH1 vaccine in newly diagnosed glioma. This sample's time point: week 47, end of study. Vaccinated patients received 300 ug of mutant IDH1 20-mer peptide per dose, with topical imiquimod. Assay used: immunoSEQ multiplex PCR; TCRdb lists only in-frame clones, some missing. Among about 36,000 clones listed, 60% to 85% were seen once. Antigen specificity for these receptors is unknown. Here the sequenced sample was PBMCs, taken from a glioma patient whose treatment included an IDH1 peptide vaccine. The source is a man aged 35 to 55 with glioma.

The gene calls are TRBV7-9 and TRBJ2-1; no clear D gene. The CDR3 contains 13 residues. The germline CDR1 and CDR2 sequences are SEHNR and FQNEAQ (reference sequence). V dropped 2 bases and J dropped 8 bases, with 10 bases sitting between them. DNA of the CDR3: TGTGCCAGCAGCTTACCCCGTATCGATGAGCAGTTCTTC. As protein: CASSLPRIDEQFF.

The chain uses TRBV5-6 and TRBJ2-5; D gene uncertain. Trimming took off 4 bases at V and 2 bases at J, with 15 bases between the two ends. The germline V gene has CDR1 SGHDT and CDR2 YYEEEE. The CDR3 has 15 residues. This CDR3 reads CASSLGVIFQETQYF. Here the CDR3 DNA reads TGTGCCAGCAGCCTGGGTGTCATTTTTCAAGAGACCCAGTACTTC.

This clone was seen more than once but under ten times. The chain has TRBV27 and TRBJ1-1; D might be TRBD1 (5 bases). Looked up from germline, CDR1 is MNHEY and CDR2 is SMNVEV (reference sequence). The CDR3 is 15 amino acids. V was pared by 5 bases and J by 3 bases, with 16 bases between. CDR3 in DNA: TGTGCCAGCAGTCCCCTGACAGATAGGGACACTGAAGCTTTCTTT. It specifies CASSPLTDRDTEAFF.

The chain is built from TRBV6-5 and TRBJ1-5; D is undetermined. Germline V lookup: CDR1 MNHEY, CDR2 SVGAGI. This CDR3 comprises 15 residues. Trimming stripped 6 bases from V and 1 base from J, with 13 bases between. CDR3 coding DNA: TGTGCCAGCAGCCCCAGGCGAGGGAGCAATCAGCCCCAGCATTTT. This gives the protein CASSPRRGSNQPQHF.

This rearrangement joins TRBV28 to TRBJ1-2; 7 bases fit TRBD1. CDR3 length equals 13 residues. V lost 7 bases and J lost 6; bases outside the gene matches: 8. The V gene's germline CDR1 is MDHEN and CDR2 SYDVKM. CDR3 DNA: TGTGCCAGCACGGCAGGGGGGGTTGATGGCTACACCTTC. Encoded protein: CASTAGGVDGYTF.

The chain recombines TRBV10-1 with TRBJ2-7, with D perhaps being TRBD1 or TRBD2 (5 bases each). This CDR3 is built from 12 residues. The V end was cut by 2 bases, the J end by 9 bases, with 11 bases between. Per the germline V gene, CDR1 is WNHNN and CDR2 is SYGVQD (reference sequence). The CDR3 sequence: CASSEPSGAQYF. In nucleotides, the CDR3 is TGCGCCAGCAGTGAGCCTTCCGGGGCGCAGTACTTC.

The chain has TRBV6-5 and TRBJ1-5; D unresolved. Germline assignment: CDR1 MNHEY and CDR2 SVGAGI. There are 13 residues in the CDR3. V shed 7 bases and J shed 1 base, with 8 bases lying between them. The DNA of the CDR3 is TGTGCCAGCAAAGAGAGGAGCAATCAGCCCCAGCATTTT. Residues: CASKERSNQPQHF.

J is TRBJ2-5 and V is TRBV7-9; 7 bases map to TRBD2. This CDR3 contains 16 residues. Germline V gene lookup returns CDR1 SEHNR and CDR2 FQNEAQ (reference sequence). Trimming took 5 bases from V and 2 from J; bases not matched to a gene: 11. The CDR3 sequence is CASSPRRGLGQETQYF. Written as DNA, the CDR3 is TGTGCCAGCAGCCCACGCCGTGGACTAGGGCAAGAGACCCAGTACTTC.

This chain connects TRBV15 to TRBJ1-4; TRBD1 aligns across 9 bases. Per the germline V gene, CDR1 is LNHNV and CDR2 is YYDKDF (reference sequence). V dropped 1 base and J dropped 6; count of bases not matched to a gene: 9. This CDR3 is 17 amino acids long. CDR3 residues: CATSRGDRVASDEKLFF. CDR3 coding DNA: TGTGCCACCAGCAGAGGGGACAGGGTGGCGAGTGATGAAAAACTGTTTTTT.

The chain has TRBV7-2 and TRBJ1-1, with 7 bases identical to TRBD1. The CDR3 has 16 residues. J gave up 1 base and V 4 bases, and 9 bases lay outside the gene matches. Germline V CDR1 and CDR2: SGHTA, FQGNSA. The CDR3 bases are TGTGCCAGCAGCTCGGGACAGCTGCCTCGGAACACTGAAGCTTTCTTT. Amino acids: CASSSGQLPRNTEAFF.

This chain connects TRBV7-9 to TRBJ2-7, with 10 bases identical to TRBD1. The CDR3 spans 16 residues. CDR1 SEHNR and CDR2 FQNEAQ come from the germline V gene (reference sequence). V gave up 5 bases and J gave up 2 bases; unmatched junction bases: 9. The CDR3 nucleotides are TGTGCCAGCAGCCCCCTGACGGGACAGGGGACCTACGAGCAGTACTTC. This translates into CASSPLTGQGTYEQYF. Drawing the rest from reference TRBV7-9 and TRBJ2-7, the complete variable domain is DTGVSQNPRHKITKRGQNVTFRCDPISEHNRLYWYRQTLGQGPEFLTYFQNEAQLEKSRLLSDRFSAERPKGSFSTLEIQRTEQGDSAMYLCASSPLTGQGTYEQYFGPGTRLTVT.

The chain joins TRBV9 to TRBJ1-6; D perhaps matches TRBD1 (5 bases). Looked up from germline, CDR1 is SGDLS and CDR2 is YYNGEE. Trimming removed 2 bases from V and 5 bases from J, with 8 bases in between. There are 14 residues in the CDR3. The CDR3: CASSVRGDNSPLHF. The DNA for the CDR3 is TGTGCCAGCAGCGTTAGGGGAGATAATTCACCCCTCCACTTT.

The chain recombines TRBV6-5 with TRBJ2-7, with D unclear. V dropped 2 bases and J dropped 0 bases, with 11 bases sitting between them. The CDR3 covers 15 residues. CDR1 is MNHEY and CDR2 is SVGAGI in the germline V gene. The CDR3 DNA is TGTGCCAGCAGTTACGAAGATACGGGCTCCTACGAGCAGTACTTC. Protein: CASSYEDTGSYEQYF.

This chain joins TRBV23-1 and TRBJ2-2; D is ambiguous. TRBV23-1 is an ORF for which the function is uncertain. There are 17 residues in the CDR3. Trimming removed 10 bases at V and 4 bases at J, with 25 bases between. CDR3 in DNA: TGCGCCAACGACCCTACAGAGGTCCGCCCAGCCACCGGGGAGCTGTTTTTT. It translates to CANDPTEVRPATGELFF.